This is a list of T cell receptor beta chains from one sample in a study of blood T cell repertoires in COVID-19. This table comes from immunoSEQ multiplex PCR, and its TCRdb copy is limited to in-frame clones, with some not included. The sample lists about 270,000 clones; roughly nine tenths were seen once. The sequenced sample consisted of PBMCs or T cells enriched from blood (not recorded which). The receptors were gathered from a woman aged 60-70 years who had recovered from COVID-19. Both conserved end residues are part of each CDR3. The D gene is left open where the match is weak. Rows give clone size only sometimes, using once, few, many, or a class for an expanded clone.

v_gene: TRBV5-1
abundance: NA
d_gene: TRBD1
j_gene: TRBJ1-1
CDR3aa: CASRGDRGTAFF
CDR3nt: TGCGCCAGCAGGGGGGACAGGGGCACAGCTTTCTTT

v_gene: TRBV2
abundance: NA
d_gene: TRBD2
j_gene: TRBJ2-1
CDR3aa: CASSDIGGSVRNNEQFF
CDR3nt: TGTGCCAGCAGTGATATCGGCGGGAGCGTTCGAAACAATGAGCAGTTCTTC

v_gene: TRBV5-6
abundance: NA
d_gene: NA
j_gene: TRBJ1-4
CDR3aa: CASSRGQNPEKLFF
CDR3nt: TGTGCCAGCTCCCGCGGCCAAAACCCTGAAAAACTGTTTTTT

v_gene: TRBV5-1
abundance: NA
d_gene: TRBD1
j_gene: TRBJ1-2
CDR3aa: CASSFDRANYGYTF
CDR3nt: TGCGCCAGCAGCTTCGACAGGGCTAACTATGGCTACACCTTC

v_gene: TRBV5-1
abundance: NA
d_gene: TRBD1
j_gene: TRBJ1-6
CDR3aa: CASSLVGQGAGSPLHF
CDR3nt: TGCGCCAGCAGCTTGGTAGGACAGGGGGCTGGATCACCCCTCCACTTT

v_gene: TRBV28
abundance: NA
d_gene: NA
j_gene: TRBJ2-5
CDR3aa: CASSSSGKTQETQYF
CDR3nt: TGTGCCAGCAGTTCCTCGGGGAAGACTCAAGAGACCCAGTACTTC

v_gene: TRBV4-2
abundance: NA
d_gene: NA
j_gene: TRBJ2-7
CDR3aa: CASSQDPDGSYEQYF
CDR3nt: TGTGCCAGCAGCCAAGATCCCGATGGCAGCTACGAGCAGTACTTC

v_gene: TRBV28
abundance: NA
d_gene: TRBD1
j_gene: TRBJ1-1
CDR3aa: CASSLGSQGEAEAFF
CDR3nt: TGTGCCAGCAGTTTAGGGTCGCAGGGGGAGGCTGAAGCTTTCTTT

v_gene: TRBV4-1
abundance: NA
d_gene: NA
j_gene: TRBJ1-3
CDR3aa: CASSQTPSSGNTIYF
CDR3nt: TGCGCCAGCAGCCAAACTCCGAGCTCTGGAAACACCATATATTTT

v_gene: TRBV19
abundance: NA
d_gene: TRBD1
j_gene: TRBJ2-7
CDR3aa: CASSIARDRADERYF
CDR3nt: TGTGCCAGTAGTATAGCCCGGGACAGGGCAGACGAGCGTTACTTC

v_gene: TRBV5-5
abundance: NA
d_gene: TRBD1
j_gene: TRBJ1-5
CDR3aa: CASSLVWTGQPQHF
CDR3nt: TGTGCCAGCAGCTTGGTTTGGACAGGTCAGCCCCAGCATTTT

v_gene: TRBV15
abundance: NA
d_gene: NA
j_gene: TRBJ1-4
CDR3aa: CATSSPEGGTEKLFF
CDR3nt: TGTGCCACCAGCAGCCCCGAAGGAGGAACTGAAAAACTGTTTTTT

v_gene: TRBV7-3
abundance: NA
d_gene: TRBD1
j_gene: TRBJ2-3
CDR3aa: CASSQKTGQLYF
CDR3nt: TGTGCCAGCAGCCAAAAGACAGGGCAGCTGTATTTT

v_gene: TRBV27
abundance: NA
d_gene: NA
j_gene: TRBJ1-2
CDR3aa: CASSFWGTGDYGYTF
CDR3nt: TGTGCCAGCAGTTTTTGGGGGACGGGGGACTATGGCTACACCTTC

v_gene: TRBV7-2
abundance: NA
d_gene: TRBD2
j_gene: TRBJ2-1
CDR3aa: CASRLWASGSYRYNEQFF
CDR3nt: TGTGCCAGCAGGCTCTGGGCTAGCGGGTCTTATAGGTACAATGAGCAGTTCTTC

v_gene: TRBV28
abundance: NA
d_gene: NA
j_gene: TRBJ1-2
CDR3aa: CASSFGVEGIYGYTF
CDR3nt: TGTGCCAGCAGTTTCGGGGTTGAGGGCATCTATGGCTACACCTTC

v_gene: TRBV29-1
abundance: NA
d_gene: TRBD2
j_gene: TRBJ2-3
CDR3aa: CSARTSGRGDTQYF
CDR3nt: TGCAGCGCACGGACTAGCGGGAGAGGAGATACGCAGTATTTT

v_gene: TRBV28
abundance: few
d_gene: TRBD2
j_gene: TRBJ2-5
CDR3aa: CASSPLGTTQETQYF
CDR3nt: TGTGCCAGCAGTCCCTTGGGGACTACACAAGAGACCCAGTACTTC

v_gene: TRBV7-9
abundance: NA
d_gene: TRBD1
j_gene: TRBJ2-5
CDR3aa: CASSLTGNAETQYF
CDR3nt: TGTGCCAGCAGCTTGACAGGGAATGCCGAGACCCAGTACTTC

v_gene: TRBV28
abundance: few
d_gene: TRBD1
j_gene: TRBJ1-5
CDR3aa: CASSSTGWNQPQHF
CDR3nt: TGTGCCAGCAGTTCGACAGGGTGGAATCAGCCCCAGCATTTT

v_gene: TRBV7-8
abundance: NA
d_gene: TRBD1
j_gene: TRBJ2-1
CDR3aa: CASSPTGGQGHHEQFF
CDR3nt: TGTGCCAGCAGCCCTACAGGGGGACAGGGGCACCATGAGCAGTTCTTC

v_gene: TRBV9
abundance: NA
d_gene: TRBD2
j_gene: TRBJ2-3
CDR3aa: CASSSGLAGGSDTQYF
CDR3nt: TGTGCCAGCAGCTCCGGACTAGCGGGAGGCTCGGATACGCAGTATTTT

v_gene: TRBV19
abundance: NA
d_gene: TRBD1
j_gene: TRBJ2-7
CDR3aa: CASSNGQGLEQYF
CDR3nt: TGTGCCAGTAGTAACGGACAGGGGCTCGAGCAGTACTTC

v_gene: TRBV3-1/TRBV3-2
abundance: NA
d_gene: NA
j_gene: TRBJ2-7
CDR3aa: CASSQGPPGEQYF
CDR3nt: TGTGCCAGCAGCCAAGGGCCCCCGGGGGAGCAGTACTTC

v_gene: TRBV10-1
abundance: NA
d_gene: NA
j_gene: TRBJ2-2
CDR3aa: CASSRGFSAGELFF
CDR3nt: TGCGCCAGCAGTAGGGGGTTTTCCGCCGGGGAGCTGTTTTTT

v_gene: TRBV10-3
abundance: NA
d_gene: NA
j_gene: TRBJ1-2
CDR3aa: CAISEKLEVGYTF
CDR3nt: TGTGCCATCAGTGAAAAGTTGGAGGTCGGCTACACCTTC

v_gene: TRBV20-1
abundance: NA
d_gene: NA
j_gene: TRBJ2-3
CDR3aa: CSARVINTQYF
CDR3nt: TGCAGTGCTAGAGTAATAAATACGCAGTATTTT

v_gene: TRBV6-5
abundance: NA
d_gene: TRBD1
j_gene: TRBJ1-2
CDR3aa: CASDQAGGVYGYTF
CDR3nt: TGTGCCAGCGATCAGGCAGGGGGCGTCTATGGCTACACCTTC

v_gene: TRBV4-2
abundance: once
d_gene: TRBD1
j_gene: TRBJ1-2
CDR3aa: CASSQDTGDGYTF
CDR3nt: TGTGCCAGCAGCCAAGATACAGGGGATGGCTACACCTTC

v_gene: TRBV9
abundance: NA
d_gene: NA
j_gene: TRBJ1-4
CDR3aa: CASSVSGTNEKLFF
CDR3nt: TGTGCCAGCAGCGTATCAGGAACTAATGAAAAACTGTTTTTT

v_gene: TRBV28
abundance: NA
d_gene: TRBD2
j_gene: TRBJ2-5
CDR3aa: CASSLGGLAETQYF
CDR3nt: TGTGCCAGCAGTTTAGGGGGACTAGCAGAGACCCAGTACTTC

v_gene: TRBV3-1/TRBV3-2
abundance: NA
d_gene: TRBD2
j_gene: TRBJ2-5
CDR3aa: CASSRGPGGRARETQYF
CDR3nt: TGTGCCAGCAGCCGGGGCCCGGGGGGGAGGGCCCGAGAGACCCAGTACTTC

v_gene: TRBV28
abundance: once
d_gene: NA
j_gene: TRBJ1-2
CDR3aa: CAAWERGYTF
CDR3nt: TGTGCCGCCTGGGAGCGGGGCTACACCTTC

v_gene: TRBV7-9
abundance: NA
d_gene: NA
j_gene: TRBJ1-2
CDR3aa: CASSPQGDYGYTF
CDR3nt: TGTGCCAGCAGCCCCCAGGGTGACTATGGCTACACCTTC

v_gene: TRBV29-1
abundance: NA
d_gene: TRBD1
j_gene: TRBJ1-3
CDR3aa: CGVRDRGSSGNTIYF
CDR3nt: TGCGGCGTCCGGGACAGGGGTAGCTCTGGAAACACCATATATTTT

v_gene: TRBV11-2
abundance: NA
d_gene: NA
j_gene: TRBJ2-3
CDR3aa: CASSLSSSGTDTQYF
CDR3nt: TGTGCCAGCAGCTTGAGTAGCTCCGGCACAGATACGCAGTATTTT

v_gene: TRBV5-1
abundance: NA
d_gene: NA
j_gene: TRBJ1-1
CDR3aa: CASSSDGSPQAFF
CDR3nt: TGCGCCAGCAGCTCCGACGGGTCCCCCCAGGCTTTCTTT